A single sample is the source of the 30 T cell receptor beta chains below, sequenced in a study of T cells in Graves' hyperthyroidism and ophthalmopathy. RNA transcripts gave rise to amplified TCR beta CDR3 regions. When the TCR CDR3 underwent first-round RT-PCR, the HTBI primer set was used. TCRdb itself ran the multiplex PCR reads through MiXCR, one entry per CDR3 protein. The repertoire holds hundreds of thousands of distinct CDR3 sequences, with about 15% as singletons. The specimen sequenced was blood. These receptors all come from a woman in her 40s with Graves' hyperthyroidism.

The table lists this clonotype with a few counts. This chain uses TRBV6-1 with TRBJ2-3; 8 bases agree with TRBD1. The CDR3 length is 17 residues. Germline V gives CDR1 MNHNS, CDR2 SASEGT. Germline trimming cut 6 bases from V and 3 bases from J; bases unmatched to any gene: 14. CDR3 DNA: TGTGCCAGCAGCGCCGGGAACCAAAGGACAGGGACAGATACGCAGTATTTT. Protein sequence: CASSAGNQRTGTDTQYF.

This clonotype was picked up many times. This rearrangement joins TRBV2 to TRBJ2-7; TRBD2 agrees at 14 bases. This CDR3 region has 15 residues. The V gene end was trimmed by 1 base and the J gene end by 4 bases; junction bases not matched to a gene: 0. In germline, CDR1 is SNHLY, CDR2 FYNNEI. CDR3 bases: TGTGCCAGCAGTGAAGGGACTAGCGGGAGGTACGAGCAGTACTTC. Amino acid sequence: CASSEGTSGRYEQYF. Variable domain in full (rest from reference TRBV2 and TRBJ2-7): EPEVTQTPSHQVTQMGQEVILRCVPISNHLYFYWYRQILGQKVEFLVSFYNNEISEKSEIFDDQFSVERPDGSNFTLKIRSTKLEDSAMYFCASSEGTSGRYEQYFGPGTRLTVT.

There are a few counts of this clonotype. V gene TRBV20-1 combines with J gene TRBJ2-3; D may be TRBD1 (5 bases). The length of the CDR3 is 13 residues. From germline, CDR1 is DFQATT and CDR2 SNEGSKA (reference sequence). V lost 3 bases to trimming and J lost 3 bases, with 10 bases between them. DNA for the CDR3: TGCAGTGCTAGTGTGGGGCGAACAGATACGCAGTATTTT. This gives the protein CSASVGRTDTQYF.

The sample holds many counts of this clonotype. The chain is built from TRBV28 and TRBJ1-1; D perhaps matches TRBD1 (5 bases). V was trimmed by 7 bases and J by 1 base, leaving 22 bases between them. Germline V gene lookup returns CDR1 MDHEN and CDR2 SYDVKM. This CDR3 comprises 17 residues. The chain's CDR3 is CASTLYRLGVENTEAFF. The CDR3 bases are TGTGCCAGCACCCTTTACCGCCTAGGGGTGGAGAACACTGAAGCTTTCTTT.

This clonotype was picked up many times. This chain connects TRBV27 to TRBJ2-1; D is uncertain. The V and J ends lost 6 bases and 5 bases respectively, with 11 bases between them. CDR3 length: 13 amino acids. Germline CDR1 is MNHEY and CDR2 is SMNVEV (reference sequence). CDR3 coding DNA: TGTGCCAGCAGATTGGACCCTGACAATGAGCAGTTCTTC. It translates to CASRLDPDNEQFF.

This clonotype was picked up many times. The V and J genes are TRBV20-1 and TRBJ2-3, with 7 positions matching TRBD2. CDR1 is DFQATT and CDR2 is SNEGSKA in the germline V gene (reference sequence). J gave up 0 bases and V 4 bases, and 4 bases lay outside the gene matches. This CDR3 is built from 14 residues. The CDR3 sequence is CSATRGRSTDTQYF. CDR3 DNA sequence: TGCAGTGCTACCCGCGGGAGAAGCACAGATACGCAGTATTTT.

Ten or more counts support this clonotype. The rearrangement uses TRBV28 and TRBJ2-7, with 11 positions matching TRBD1. Losses at the gene ends were 6 bases for V and 0 bases for J; bases not matched to a gene: 4. This CDR3 is 15 amino acids long. Germline assignment: CDR1 MDHEN and CDR2 SYDVKM. The DNA of the CDR3 is TGTGCCAGCAGGTCCGGGACAGGGGGCTCCTACGAGCAGTACTTC. This gives the protein CASRSGTGGSYEQYF.

The sample holds many counts of this clonotype. This chain connects TRBV7-2 to TRBJ1-5; D not certain. V dropped 3 bases and J dropped 5 bases, with 5 bases sitting between them. This CDR3 is built from 12 residues. Per germline, CDR1 SGHTA and CDR2 FQGNSA. CDR3 protein: CASSFVDQPQHF. Written as DNA, the CDR3 is TGTGCCAGCAGCTTCGTAGATCAGCCCCAGCATTTT.

The chain is built from TRBV6-1 and TRBJ2-7; D ambiguous. Germline lookup yields CDR1 MNHNS and CDR2 SASEGT. The CDR3 extends over 12 amino acids. V was shortened by 6 bases and J by 4 bases, with 10 bases between the two germline ends. CDR3 DNA sequence: TGTGCCAGCAGCGACGAGGCTTACGAGCAGTACTTC. Translated, it gives CASSDEAYEQYF.

This clonotype occurred a few times. This sequence joins TRBV19 and TRBJ1-1; no firm D call. The CDR3 covers 13 residues. The germline gives CDR1 LNHDA, CDR2 SQIVND (reference sequence). The V end lost 10 bases, the J end lost 3 bases, and 15 bases lay between the germline ends. The CDR3 sequence is CATSLWVYTEAFF. CDR3 coding DNA: TGTGCCACCTCCCTTTGGGTCTACACTGAAGCTTTCTTT.

This clonotype came up many times. V gene TRBV7-9 combines with J gene TRBJ2-1, with D perhaps matching TRBD1 or TRBD2 (5 bases each). V was cut by 4 bases and J by 0 bases, with 10 bases left in between. The germline V gene has CDR1 SEHNR and CDR2 FQNEAQ (reference sequence). The CDR3 contains 15 residues. The CDR3 DNA follows: TGTGCCAGCAGCTCAGGGAGTGTCTCCTACAATGAGCAGTTCTTC. Its protein product is CASSSGSVSYNEQFF.

This clonotype occurred a few times. The genes are TRBV5-1 and TRBJ2-1; 8 positions agree with TRBD2. Losses at the gene ends were 0 bases for V and 15 bases for J; bases not matched to a gene: 5. The CDR3 loop spans 12 amino acids. CDR1 and CDR2 (germline): SGHRS, YFSETQ. The CDR3 DNA reads as TGCGCCAGCAGCTTGGTCGGCGGGAGGTCGTTCTTC. It yields the protein CASSLVGGRSFF.

This clonotype was counted many times. The chain has TRBV7-3 and TRBJ2-1; maybe TRBD1 (6 bases). The CDR3 is 14 amino acids. V was trimmed by 5 bases and J by 4 bases, leaving 12 bases between them. Germline CDR1 SGHTA, CDR2 FQGTGA. The CDR3 here is CASSPGQMYNEQFF. CDR3 coding DNA: TGTGCCAGCAGCCCCGGACAGATGTACAATGAGCAGTTCTTC.

In this sample, this clonotype turned up a few times. The V gene is TRBV28, the J gene TRBJ2-1; 8 bases match TRBD2. This CDR3 is built from 13 residues. The germline CDR1 and CDR2 sequences are MDHEN and SYDVKM. The V segment lost 6 bases and the J segment 9 bases; nucleotides outside the gene matches: 7. This chain's CDR3 is CASRPTSVGEQFF. The CDR3, as DNA: TGTGCCAGCAGACCGACTAGCGTGGGTGAGCAGTTCTTC.

The table lists this clonotype with a few counts. The chain couples TRBV5-1 to TRBJ1-3, with D unresolved. The CDR3 loop spans 17 amino acids. Germline V lookup: CDR1 SGHRS, CDR2 YFSETQ. The V and J ends lost 1 base and 0 bases respectively, with 14 bases between them. In DNA, the CDR3 is TGCGCCAGCAGCTTGTCGGGAAACCCTAGCTCTGGAAACACCATATATTTT. Translating it yields CASSLSGNPSSGNTIYF.

The gene calls are TRBV20-1 and TRBJ2-7; D is perhaps TRBD1 (5 bases). Trimming took 3 bases from V and 3 from J, leaving 15 bases between them. This CDR3 region has 14 residues. In germline, CDR1 is DFQATT, CDR2 SNEGSKA (reference sequence). This CDR3 is CSASPLDIVYEQYF. The CDR3 DNA follows: TGCAGTGCTAGCCCATTGGACATAGTCTACGAGCAGTACTTC.

This clonotype was found many times. The CDR3 protein is CASSYSSREAFF. CDR3 DNA sequence: TGTGCCAGCAGTTACTCTTCCAGGGAAGCTTTCTTT. The chain links TRBV6-5 to TRBJ1-1; D ambiguous. Trimming left V 0 bases short and J 8 bases short, with 7 bases between. Germline values: CDR1 MNHEY, CDR2 SVGAGI. CDR3 length: 12 residues.

This clonotype was observed a few times. V usage is TRBV9 and J usage is TRBJ1-4; TRBD1 might be the D (6 bases). This CDR3 is built from 15 residues. Germline CDR1 SGDLS, CDR2 YYNGEE. V was clipped by 3 bases and J by 2 bases, with 11 bases between them. CDR3 coding DNA: TGTGCCAGCAGCGGGGGGCAAGAGACTAATGAAAAACTGTTTTTT. The encoded protein is CASSGGQETNEKLFF.

This clonotype was observed many times. The rearrangement links TRBV20-1 to TRBJ1-3, with D uncertain. This CDR3 spans 15 amino acids. CDR1 and CDR2 (germline): DFQATT, SNEGSKA (reference sequence). V was trimmed by 3 bases and J by 0 bases, leaving 12 bases between them. CDR3 DNA: TGCAGTGCTAGGGAAGGACTGACCTCTGGAAACACCATATATTTT. Encoded protein: CSAREGLTSGNTIYF.

This chain's CDR3 is CASSKDRAMKGYTF. The DNA of the CDR3 is TGTGCCAGTAGTAAAGACAGGGCTATGAAAGGCTACACCTTC. The chain links TRBV19 to TRBJ1-2, with 7 bases fitting TRBD1. The germline gives CDR1 LNHDA, CDR2 SQIVND (reference sequence). V was pared by 4 bases and J by 8 bases, with 10 bases of the junction left unmatched. This CDR3 spans 14 amino acids.

The chain links TRBV4-1 to TRBJ1-2; D remains ambiguous. Trimming took 2 bases from V and 6 from J, leaving 13 bases between them. CDR1 and CDR2 from the germline V gene are MGHRA and YSYEKL. The CDR3 is 14 amino acids. The CDR3 DNA reads as TGCGCCAGCAGCCAAAACAATGGGAGGGATGGCTACACCTTC. It is translated as CASSQNNGRDGYTF.

The rearrangement joins TRBV9 to TRBJ2-7, with 10 bases identical to TRBD1. Per the germline V gene, CDR1 is SGDLS and CDR2 is YYNGEE. V trimming: 4 bases; J trimming: 2 bases; junction bases outside the gene matches: 3. This CDR3 contains 14 residues. The CDR3 DNA is TGTGCCAGCAGCCGGACAGGGGGTCCCTACGAGCAGTACTTC. Protein product: CASSRTGGPYEQYF. The full variable domain, in which reference TRBV9 and TRBJ2-7 provide the parts outside the CDR3, is DSGVTQTPKHLITATGQRVTLRCSPRSGDLSVYWYQQSLDQGLQFLIQYYNGEERAKGNILERFSAQQFPDLHSELNLSSLELGDSALYFCASSRTGGPYEQYFGPGTRLTVT.

This clonotype has ten or more counts. The chain uses TRBV11-2 and TRBJ1-1; D remains ambiguous. V lost 3 bases and J lost 0, with 8 bases in between. The CDR3 length is 14 residues. The germline V gene encodes CDR1 SGHAT and CDR2 FQNNGV. This CDR3 is CASSFRQMNTEAFF. Here the CDR3 DNA reads TGTGCCAGCAGCTTCAGGCAGATGAACACTGAAGCTTTCTTT. The full variable domain, with the rest looked up from reference TRBV11-2 and TRBJ1-1, is EAGVAQSPRYKIIEKRQSVAFWCNPISGHATLYWYQQILGQGPKLLIQFQNNGVVDDSQLPKDRFSAERLKGVDSTLKIQPAKLEDSAVYLCASSFRQMNTEAFFGQGTRLTVV.

This clonotype was found many times. The chain has TRBV20-1 and TRBJ2-3; 10 bases agree with TRBD2. Germline V gene data show CDR1 as DFQATT and CDR2 as SNEGSKA (reference sequence). There are 15 residues in the CDR3. V was clipped by 3 bases and J by 4 bases; unmatched bases: 7. CDR3 region: CSASPTSGNADTQYF. The CDR3 DNA sequence: TGCAGTGCTAGCCCCACTAGCGGGAACGCAGATACGCAGTATTTT.

This clonotype showed up just a few times. The J gene is TRBJ2-1, the V gene TRBV10-2; 11 bases align to TRBD2. This CDR3 contains 16 residues. The germline V gene encodes CDR1 WSHSY and CDR2 SAAADI. With V trimmed by 3 bases and J by 6 bases, 7 bases remained unmatched. The CDR3 DNA sequence: TGCGCCAGCAGTGAAAGGCTAGCGGGAGGTAGCAATGAGCAGTTCTTC. This codes for CASSERLAGGSNEQFF.

This chain uses TRBV15 with TRBJ2-5; D may match TRBD1 or TRBD2 (6 bases each). This CDR3 comprises 15 residues. V lost 0 bases to trimming and J lost 4 bases, with 12 bases between them. Looked up from germline, CDR1 is LNHNV and CDR2 is YYDKDF (reference sequence). The CDR3 sequence is CATSRDRGPRETQYF. As DNA, the CDR3 is TGTGCCACCAGCAGAGACCGGGGGCCCCGAGAGACCCAGTACTTC.

This clonotype has at least ten counts. The chain is built from TRBV12-3 or TRBV12-4 and TRBJ1-2, with D unclear. This CDR3 has 12 residues. V was cut by 5 bases and J by 2 bases, with 6 bases left in between. The CDR3 sequence: CASSRGNYGYTF. In DNA, the CDR3 is TGTGCCAGCAGTCGGGGAAACTATGGCTACACCTTC.

Of note for this clonotype: A much more abundant neighbour one base away suggests this may be a read error. The V and J genes are TRBV5-1 and TRBJ2-2; 9 bases fit TRBD1. There are 14 residues in the CDR3. Germline V gene lookup returns CDR1 SGHRS and CDR2 YFSETQ. For the CDR3, the DNA is TGCACCAGCAGCCTAGGGACAGGGACCGGGGAGCTGTTTTTT. It translates to CTSSLGTGTGELFF.

There are many counts of this clonotype. The CDR3 DNA sequence: TGCGCCAGCAGCCAGGACTCAGGGGGTGGGTCGAATGGCTACACCTTC. Translation: CASSQDSGGGSNGYTF. The J gene is TRBJ1-2, the V gene TRBV5-1; TRBD1 matches 7 bases. The CDR3 consists of 16 residues. Germline V gene lookup returns CDR1 SGHRS and CDR2 YFSETQ. V was pared by 4 bases and J by 6 bases, with 15 bases of the junction left unmatched. Combining the CDR3 with reference TRBV5-1 and TRBJ1-2 gives the whole variable domain KAGVTQTPRYLIKTRGQQVTLSCSPISGHRSVSWYQQTPGQGLQFLFEYFSETQRNKGNFPGRFSGRQFSNSRSEMNVSTLELGDSALYLCASSQDSGGGSNGYTFGSGTRLTVV.

This clonotype was detected ten times or more. The chain joins TRBV7-8 to TRBJ2-7; TRBD1 agrees at 11 bases. The CDR3 spans 15 residues. The germline V gene encodes CDR1 SGHVS and CDR2 FQNEAQ. V lost 1 base and J lost 2; bases outside the gene matches: 1. CDR3: CASSLGDRGAYEQYF. Here the CDR3 DNA reads TGTGCCAGCAGCTTAGGGGACAGGGGGGCCTACGAGCAGTACTTC.